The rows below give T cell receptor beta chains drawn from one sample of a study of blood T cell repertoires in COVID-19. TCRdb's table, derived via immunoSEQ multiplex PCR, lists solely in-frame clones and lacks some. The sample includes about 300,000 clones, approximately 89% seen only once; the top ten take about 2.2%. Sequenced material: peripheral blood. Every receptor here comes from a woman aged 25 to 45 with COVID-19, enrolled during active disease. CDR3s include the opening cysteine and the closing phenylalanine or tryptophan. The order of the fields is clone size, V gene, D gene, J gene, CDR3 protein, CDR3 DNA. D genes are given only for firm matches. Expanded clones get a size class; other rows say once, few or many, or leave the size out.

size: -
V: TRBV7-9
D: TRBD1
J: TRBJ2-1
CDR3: CASSLDRGPSSYNEQFF
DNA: TGTGCCAGCAGCTTAGACAGGGGCCCTAGCTCCTACAATGAGCAGTTCTTC

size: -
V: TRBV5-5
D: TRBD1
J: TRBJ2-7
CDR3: CASSLRGDRGIPYEQYF
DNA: TGTGCCAGCAGCTTGCGGGGGGACAGGGGTATTCCCTACGAGCAGTACTTC

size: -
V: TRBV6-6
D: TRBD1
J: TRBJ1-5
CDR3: CASRRTGVFNQPQHF
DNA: TGTGCCAGCAGGAGGACAGGGGTTTTCAACCAGCCCCAGCATTTT

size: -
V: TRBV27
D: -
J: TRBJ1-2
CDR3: CASSFAGVNYGYTF
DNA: TGTGCCAGCAGTTTCGCCGGGGTTAACTATGGCTACACCTTC

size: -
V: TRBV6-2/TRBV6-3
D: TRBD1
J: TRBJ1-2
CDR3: CASSHGQGAGGYTF
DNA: TGTGCCAGCAGCCACGGACAGGGGGCAGGTGGCTACACCTTC

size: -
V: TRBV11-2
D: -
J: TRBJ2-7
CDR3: CASSSGGLEQYF
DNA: TGTGCCAGCAGCTCCGGCGGTTTAGAGCAGTACTTC

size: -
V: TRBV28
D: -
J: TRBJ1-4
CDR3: CASSFPGQTTNEKLFF
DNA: TGTGCCAGCAGCTTTCCGGGACAAACAACTAATGAAAAACTGTTTTTT

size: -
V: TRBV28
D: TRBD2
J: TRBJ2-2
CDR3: CASSPVLADQGGGELFF
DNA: TGTGCCAGCAGCCCGGTACTAGCGGACCAAGGGGGCGGGGAGCTGTTTTTT

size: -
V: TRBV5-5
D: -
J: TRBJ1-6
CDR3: CASSLDYRVPPLHF
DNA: TGTGCCAGCAGCTTAGATTACAGGGTGCCGCCCCTCCACTTT

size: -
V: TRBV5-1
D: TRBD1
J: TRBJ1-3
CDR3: CASSLDSQRTGDGNTIYF
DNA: TGCGCCAGCAGCTTGGACTCCCAAAGGACAGGGGATGGAAACACCATATATTTT

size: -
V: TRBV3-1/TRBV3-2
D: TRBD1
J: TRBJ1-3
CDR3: CASSTTGTSGNTIYF
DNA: TGTGCCAGCAGCACGACAGGGACCTCTGGAAACACCATATATTTT

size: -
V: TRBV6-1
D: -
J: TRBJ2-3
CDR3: CASSEAFSSDTQYF
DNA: TGTGCCAGCAGTGAAGCGTTTAGCAGCGATACGCAGTATTTT

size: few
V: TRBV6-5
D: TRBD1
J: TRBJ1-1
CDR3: CASSYRGTGMTEAFF
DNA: TGTGCCAGCAGTTATCGAGGGACAGGGATGACTGAAGCTTTCTTT

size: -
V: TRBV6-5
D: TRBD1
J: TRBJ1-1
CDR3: CASTGGAEFGAFF
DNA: TGTGCCAGCACAGGGGGCGCAGAGTTCGGAGCTTTCTTT

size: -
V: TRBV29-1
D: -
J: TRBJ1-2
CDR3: CSVPRLDGYTF
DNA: TGCAGCGTCCCCAGGTTGGATGGCTACACCTTC